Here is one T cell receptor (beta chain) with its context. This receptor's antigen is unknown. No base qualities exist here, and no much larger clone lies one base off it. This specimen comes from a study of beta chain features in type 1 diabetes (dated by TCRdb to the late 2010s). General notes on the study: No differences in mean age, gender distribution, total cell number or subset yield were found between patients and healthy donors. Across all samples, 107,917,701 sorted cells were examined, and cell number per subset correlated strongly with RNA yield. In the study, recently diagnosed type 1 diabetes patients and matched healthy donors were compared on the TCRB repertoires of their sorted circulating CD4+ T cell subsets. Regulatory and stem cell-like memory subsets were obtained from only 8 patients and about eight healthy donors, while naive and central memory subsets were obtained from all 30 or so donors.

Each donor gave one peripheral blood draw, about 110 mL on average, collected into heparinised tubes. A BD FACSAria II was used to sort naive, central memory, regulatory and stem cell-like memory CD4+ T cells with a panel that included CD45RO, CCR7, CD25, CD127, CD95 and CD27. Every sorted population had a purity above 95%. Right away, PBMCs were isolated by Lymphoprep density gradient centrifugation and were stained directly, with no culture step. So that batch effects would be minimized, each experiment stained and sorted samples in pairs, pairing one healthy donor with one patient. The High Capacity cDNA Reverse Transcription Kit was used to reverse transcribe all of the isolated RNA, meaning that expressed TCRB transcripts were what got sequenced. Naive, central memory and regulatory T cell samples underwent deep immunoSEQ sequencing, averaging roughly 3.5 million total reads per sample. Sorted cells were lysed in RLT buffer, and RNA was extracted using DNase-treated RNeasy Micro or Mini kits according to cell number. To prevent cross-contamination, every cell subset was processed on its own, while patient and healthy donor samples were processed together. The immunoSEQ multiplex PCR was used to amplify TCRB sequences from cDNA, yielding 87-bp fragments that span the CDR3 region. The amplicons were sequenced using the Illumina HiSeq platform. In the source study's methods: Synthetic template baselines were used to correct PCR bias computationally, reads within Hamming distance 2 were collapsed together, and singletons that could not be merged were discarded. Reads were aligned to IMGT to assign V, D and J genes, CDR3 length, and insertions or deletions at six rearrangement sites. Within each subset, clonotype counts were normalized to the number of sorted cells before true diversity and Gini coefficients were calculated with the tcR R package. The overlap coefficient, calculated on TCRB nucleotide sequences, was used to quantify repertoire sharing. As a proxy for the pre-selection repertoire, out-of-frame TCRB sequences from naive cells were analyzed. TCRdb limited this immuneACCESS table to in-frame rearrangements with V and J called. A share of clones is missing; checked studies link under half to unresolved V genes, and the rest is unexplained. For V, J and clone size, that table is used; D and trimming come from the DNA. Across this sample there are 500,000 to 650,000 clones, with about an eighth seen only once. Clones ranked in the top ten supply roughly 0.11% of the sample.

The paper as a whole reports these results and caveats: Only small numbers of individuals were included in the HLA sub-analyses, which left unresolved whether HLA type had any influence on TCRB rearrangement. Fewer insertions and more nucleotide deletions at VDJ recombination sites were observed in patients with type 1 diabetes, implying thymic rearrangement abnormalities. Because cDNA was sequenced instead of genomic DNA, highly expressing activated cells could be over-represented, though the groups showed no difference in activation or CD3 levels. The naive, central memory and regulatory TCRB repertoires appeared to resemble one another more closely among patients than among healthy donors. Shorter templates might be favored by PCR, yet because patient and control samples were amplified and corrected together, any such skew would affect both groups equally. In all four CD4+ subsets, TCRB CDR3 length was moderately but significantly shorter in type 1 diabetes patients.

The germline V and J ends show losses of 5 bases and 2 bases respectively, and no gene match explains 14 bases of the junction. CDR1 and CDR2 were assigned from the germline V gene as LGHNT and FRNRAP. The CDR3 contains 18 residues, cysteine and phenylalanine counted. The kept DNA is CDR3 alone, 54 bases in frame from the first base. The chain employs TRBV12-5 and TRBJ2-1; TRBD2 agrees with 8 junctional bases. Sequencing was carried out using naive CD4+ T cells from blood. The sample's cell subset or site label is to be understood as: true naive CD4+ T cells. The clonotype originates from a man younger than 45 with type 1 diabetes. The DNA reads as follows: TGTGCTAGTGGTCCGTCGGGATGGAGCGGGGGTACCTACAATGAGCAGTTCTTC. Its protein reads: CASGPSGWSGGTYNEQFF.